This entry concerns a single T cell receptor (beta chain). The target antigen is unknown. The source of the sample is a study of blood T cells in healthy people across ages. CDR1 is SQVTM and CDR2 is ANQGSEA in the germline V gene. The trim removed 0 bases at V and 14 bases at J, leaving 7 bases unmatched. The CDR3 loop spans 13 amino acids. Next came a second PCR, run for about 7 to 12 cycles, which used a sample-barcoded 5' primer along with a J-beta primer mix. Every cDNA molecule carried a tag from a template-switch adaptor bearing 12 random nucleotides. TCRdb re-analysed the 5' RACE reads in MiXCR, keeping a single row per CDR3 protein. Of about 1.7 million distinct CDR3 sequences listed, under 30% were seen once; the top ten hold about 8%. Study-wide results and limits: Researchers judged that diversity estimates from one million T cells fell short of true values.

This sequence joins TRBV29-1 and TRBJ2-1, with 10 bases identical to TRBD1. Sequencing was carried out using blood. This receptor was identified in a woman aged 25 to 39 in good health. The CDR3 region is CSVEEGAGTGEFF. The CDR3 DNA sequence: TGCAGCGTTGAAGAGGGGGCCGGGACAGGGGAGTTCTTC.